At least ten counts were recorded for the clone carrying this TCR beta chain. Its antigen is unknown. The source of the sample is a study of human T cells and chemical hapten exposure. Findings and limits, study-wide: Counts of expanded TCRs (at PT1) showed a positive correlation with patch test score.

In the authors' methods: Sample TCR totals centred on a median of approximately 100,000, ranging about 20,000 to 700,000. TCRdb re-called the RACE reads through MiXCR, storing one row per CDR3 protein. What appears here as the V and J calls and clone size reflects TCRdb's work, not the paper's. The table records 250,000 or so distinct CDR3 sequences, 7.7% of them present only once. The sample's time point: pre-sensitization, week 0. Treatment indicated: therapeutic diphenylcyclopropenone sensitization with weekly scalp DPC. Non-pregnant alopecia patients aged 18 to 70, suitable for DPC therapy. Germline values: CDR1 SNHLY, CDR2 FYNNEI. V was shortened by 4 bases and J by 1 base, with 7 bases between the two germline ends. The CDR3 totals 13 residues.

Sequences were derived from whole blood, sampled in connection with sensitization to the hapten diphenylcyclopropenone (DPC). The TCR originated in a young man with alopecia areata. Some clones in this sample may be carry-over from other donors' samples. The V and J genes are TRBV2 and TRBJ1-1; no clear D gene. The CDR3: CASSGEGNTEAFF. Here the CDR3 DNA reads TGTGCCAGCAGTGGAGAAGGGAACACTGAAGCTTTCTTT.